This T cell receptor beta chain was captured by sequencing in a study of blood T cell repertoires in COVID-19. On the study more broadly: Both acute and convalescent COVID-19 samples were obtained from the United States, Italy and Spain. The cDNA or gDNA used as material had been derived from T cells, B-cell-depleted T cells, or PBMCs.

As originally analysed: It was from reference gene primer amplification that nucleated cell counts were estimated. This table comes from immunoSEQ multiplex PCR, and its TCRdb copy is limited to in-frame clones, with some not included. V, J and clone size derive from that table, while D and trimming were established from the DNA sequence. The table shows about 140,000 clones, with more than 80% occurring only once. The origin of this receptor is a human donor in a cohort sampled during active COVID-19. Sequences were obtained from peripheral blood.

The CDR3 loop reads CASSRPDRNTYNEQFF. CDR3 DNA sequence: TGTGCCAGCTCACGACCGGACAGGAACACCTACAATGAGCAGTTCTTC. The genes are TRBV18 and TRBJ2-1; 7 bases map to TRBD1. With 4 bases clipped from V and 2 bases from J, the junction kept 8 bases outside the gene matches. Germline CDR1 is KGHSH and CDR2 is LQKENI. The CDR3 has 16 residues.